This TCR beta chain comes out of a study of CD8 T cells in ankylosing spondylitis. Making the TCR beta libraries involved quantitative 5'-RACE with molecular barcodes. TCRdb redid the calling of the 5' RACE reads with MiXCR, one entry per CDR3 protein. This table holds 85,000 to 90,000 distinct CDR3 sequences, around 30% found once. CDR3 length: 17 amino acids. The V and J ends lost 0 bases and 4 bases, in that order; junction bases with no gene match: 10. The germline gives CDR1 SGHRS, CDR2 YFSETQ. What was sequenced was blood, either unsorted or a sorted T cell fraction (not recorded which). This sequence originates from a male donor with ankylosing spondylitis or in good health (not recorded which). The chain combines TRBV5-1 with TRBJ1-3; 7 bases are a match to TRBD1. CDR3 DNA: TGCGCCAGCAGCTTGGGACAGGGCCGACCTGGAGGAAACACCATATATTTT. Translating gives CASSLGQGRPGGNTIYF.